The clone carrying this TCR beta chain was counted between two and nine times. The antigen remains unidentified. The sample comes from a study of CD8 T cells in ankylosing spondylitis. Study conclusions and caveats: Peripheral blood samples showed relatively rare disease-linked clones, and these clones were CD8+. Blood of patients with ankylosing spondylitis appeared to be characterized by a TCR beta motif of fewer than 10 highly homologous variants. Earlier work had already found some motif variants in reactive arthritis synovial fluid and blood. Reportedly, significant enrichment of disease-linked clones occurred in matched ankylosing spondylitis synovial fluid.

Each TCR beta library was made by quantitative 5'-RACE that incorporated molecular barcodes. TCRdb reprocessed the 5' RACE reads with MiXCR, giving one entry per CDR3 protein. The data hold more than 250,000 distinct CDR3 sequences, with roughly 8% observed a single time. CDR1 is SGHTA and CDR2 is FQGNSA in the germline V gene. The germline V and J ends were trimmed by 5 bases and 7 bases, with 17 bases remaining between them. The CDR3 length is 15 residues. This chain joins TRBV7-2 and TRBJ1-4; D is possibly TRBD1 (5 bases). The clonotype was recovered from a male donor with ankylosing spondylitis. The sample comprised blood, either unsorted or a sorted T cell fraction (not recorded which). CDR3 in amino acids: CASSGTRGGAEKLFF. The CDR3 bases are TGTGCCAGCAGCGGGACTCGGGGAGGGGCTGAAAAACTGTTTTTT.